One sample yielded the 30 T cell receptor beta chains listed below, sequenced in a study of T cell changes during pregnancy in multiple sclerosis. Measured with immunoSEQ multiplex PCR; TCRdb has only the in-frame clones, and not every one. Among about 30,000 clones listed, 90% were seen once. This material consisted of CD4+ T cells from peripheral blood mononuclear cells, taken in the third trimester of pregnancy. These receptors were taken from a female donor in good health, enrolled as a control in a pregnancy study.

J is TRBJ2-1 and V is TRBV5-4; the D gene is possibly TRBD2 (5 bases). V was cut by 4 bases and J by 10 bases, with 15 bases left in between. Germline CDR1 and CDR2: SGHNT and YYREEE (reference sequence). This CDR3 region has 13 residues. The CDR3 sequence is CASSLTPEREQFF. The CDR3, as DNA: TGTGCCAGCAGCCTAACGCCAGAGCGGGAGCAGTTCTTC.

The genes are TRBV7-9 and TRBJ1-5; the D is unclear. The CDR3 consists of 14 residues. Trimming stripped 5 bases from V and 1 base from J, with 9 bases between. The germline CDR1 and CDR2 sequences are SEHNR and FQNEAQ (reference sequence). CDR3: CASSPVASNQPQHF. Written as DNA, the CDR3 is TGTGCCAGCAGCCCTGTTGCGAGCAATCAGCCCCAGCATTTT.

This clone appeared a few times. The V and J genes are TRBV18 and TRBJ1-1; a possible D gene is TRBD1 (6 bases). Germline CDR1 reads KGHSH; CDR2 reads LQKENI. V dropped 2 bases and J dropped 3 bases, with 19 bases sitting between them. The CDR3 has 17 amino acids. Written as DNA, the CDR3 is TGTGCCAGCTCACCAAGTACCGGGACACGAATTCACACTGAAGCTTTCTTT. Its protein is CASSPSTGTRIHTEAFF.

V and J are TRBV2 and TRBJ2-2, with D hard to call. The CDR3 consists of 12 residues. Germline V gives CDR1 SNHLY, CDR2 FYNNEI. Trimming left V 4 bases short and J 4 bases short, with 4 bases between. The CDR3, as DNA: TGTGCCAGCAGTGTTCGCACCGGGGAGCTGTTTTTT. Its translation is CASSVRTGELFF. Full variable domain (rest looked up from reference TRBV2 and TRBJ2-2): EPEVTQTPSHQVTQMGQEVILRCVPISNHLYFYWYRQILGQKVEFLVSFYNNEISEKSEIFDDQFSVERPDGSNFTLKIRSTKLEDSAMYFCASSVRTGELFFGEGSRLTVL.

This clone is medium-sized (0.01 to 0.1%) within its sample. The chain combines TRBV29-1 with TRBJ2-7; D might be TRBD1 (5 bases). V was shortened by 6 bases and J by 4 bases, with 10 bases between the two germline ends. This CDR3 has 11 amino acids. CDR1 and CDR2 (germline): SQVTM, ANQGSEA. The CDR3 loop reads CSVERQYEQYF. CDR3 nucleotide sequence: TGCAGCGTCGAAAGACAGTACGAGCAGTACTTC.

This chain uses TRBV2 with TRBJ1-2; D is uncertain. CDR3 length: 15 amino acids. Germline lookup yields CDR1 SNHLY and CDR2 FYNNEI. V was cut by 2 bases and J by 7 bases, with 17 bases left in between. This chain's CDR3 is CASSERSNPSLGYTF. CDR3 nucleotides: TGTGCCAGCAGTGAACGGTCCAACCCAAGTCTTGGCTACACCTTC.

The chain recombines TRBV7-2 with TRBJ2-5, with 12 bases identical to TRBD2. Per germline, CDR1 SGHTA and CDR2 FQGNSA. CDR3 length: 18 residues. With V trimmed by 2 bases and J by 4 bases, 11 bases remained unmatched. CDR3 residues: CASSLIGLAGRGPETQYF. DNA for the CDR3: TGTGCCAGCAGCTTAATCGGACTAGCGGGGCGGGGCCCAGAGACCCAGTACTTC.

This chain joins TRBV18 and TRBJ1-5, with 7 bases that match TRBD1. The germline V gene encodes CDR1 KGHSH and CDR2 LQKENI. CDR3 length: 14 residues. V was pared by 6 bases and J by 4 bases, with 6 bases of the junction left unmatched. The CDR3 DNA reads as TGTGCCAGCTCTCTTCAGGGGGGAAATCAGCCCCAGCATTTT. Amino acids: CASSLQGGNQPQHF.

This clone was counted once. The chain recombines TRBV5-4 with TRBJ1-1, with a weak D call TRBD1 (5 bases). V gave up 0 bases and J gave up 5 bases, with 11 bases separating them. The CDR3 length is 14 residues. Germline V gives CDR1 SGHNT, CDR2 YYREEE (reference sequence). The CDR3 here is CASSLGQGRTEAFF. In DNA form, the CDR3 reads TGTGCCAGCAGCTTGGGGCAGGGTAGGACTGAAGCTTTCTTT.

V and J are TRBV15 and TRBJ1-2; D is possibly TRBD1 (6 bases). CDR3 size: 15 residues. In germline, CDR1 is LNHNV, CDR2 YYDKDF (reference sequence). Trimming shortened V by 0 bases and J by 9 bases, and 17 bases separated the two germline ends. The CDR3 loop reads CATSRDHAEQGSYTF. CDR3 nucleotide sequence: TGTGCCACCAGCAGAGATCACGCGGAACAGGGTAGCTACACCTTC.

The chain couples TRBV29-1 to TRBJ2-7, with TRBD2 identical over 7 bases. This CDR3 region has 14 residues. From germline, CDR1 is SQVTM and CDR2 ANQGSEA. V lost 2 bases and J lost 4; bases outside the gene matches: 8. CDR3 region: CSVELAVRPYEQYF. Here the CDR3 DNA reads TGCAGCGTTGAACTAGCGGTGCGCCCTTACGAGCAGTACTTC.

The chain recombines TRBV2 with TRBJ1-4; 8 bases fit TRBD1. Trimming took 5 bases from V and 5 from J; bases not matched to a gene: 7. CDR1 is SNHLY, CDR2 FYNNEI, per germline. The CDR3 is 15 amino acids. The CDR3 nucleotides are TGTGCCAGCAGTTTAGACAGGGGAGAGAATGAAAAACTGTTTTTT. This gives the protein CASSLDRGENEKLFF.

The chain couples TRBV6-5 to TRBJ1-3; TRBD1 matches at 8 bases. J gave up 0 bases and V 6 bases, and 1 base lay outside the gene matches. Germline CDR1 MNHEY, CDR2 SVGAGI. The CDR3 extends over 14 amino acids. CDR3 residues: CASSTGGSGNTIYF. In DNA form, the CDR3 reads TGTGCCAGCAGCACAGGGGGCTCTGGAAACACCATATATTTT.

The count of this clone is one. This sequence joins TRBV19 and TRBJ1-1; no firm D call. The CDR3 is made up of 15 amino acids. Germline assignment: CDR1 LNHDA and CDR2 SQIVND (reference sequence). Trimming shortened V by 4 bases and J by 8 bases, and 20 bases separated the two germline ends. The CDR3 sequence is CASSKPRQRWIEAFF. In DNA form, the CDR3 reads TGTGCCAGTAGTAAACCCCGGCAGCGATGGATCGAAGCTTTCTTT.

The rearrangement links TRBV6-4 to TRBJ1-5; TRBD1 aligns across 9 bases. Unmatched junction bases numbered 4, after V lost 0 bases and J lost 7 bases. This CDR3 spans 15 amino acids. The germline V gene encodes CDR1 MRHNA and CDR2 SNTAGT. Here the CDR3 reads CASSDSRTGDQPQHF. The CDR3 DNA reads as TGTGCCAGCAGTGACTCGAGGACAGGGGACCAGCCCCAGCATTTT.

The CDR3 coding sequence is TGTGCCAGCAGCCAGAGTTTGGTAACCTACGAGCAGTACTTC. This codes for CASSQSLVTYEQYF. J is TRBJ2-7 and V is TRBV4-2, with no clear D. From germline, CDR1 is LGHNA and CDR2 YNFKEQ. This CDR3 comprises 14 residues. V shed 3 bases and J shed 2 bases, with 11 bases lying between them.

V gene TRBV6-6 combines with J gene TRBJ2-1, with TRBD2 matching over 15 bases. There are 16 residues in the CDR3. Per the germline V gene, CDR1 is MNHNY and CDR2 is SVGAGI (reference sequence). With V trimmed by 6 bases and J by 3 bases, 3 bases remained unmatched. In nucleotides, the CDR3 is TGTGCCAGCAGGGGGACTAGCGGGGGGTACTACAATGAGCAGTTCTTC. Translating it yields CASRGTSGGYYNEQFF.

The chain is built from TRBV7-2 and TRBJ2-1, with TRBD1 as a possible D gene (6 bases). Germline V gene data show CDR1 as SGHTA and CDR2 as FQGNSA. This CDR3 has 15 amino acids. V lost 5 bases to trimming and J lost 5 bases, with 16 bases between them. The CDR3 nucleotides are TGTGCCAGCAGCATTGAGGCAGGGGACAACAATGAGCAGTTCTTC. Its translation: CASSIEAGDNNEQFF.

The genes are TRBV6-5 and TRBJ2-5; D unclear. The J call is in doubt because the DNA end fits TRBJ2-7 better. The V gene's germline CDR1 is MNHEY and CDR2 SVGAGI. The CDR3 covers 13 residues. CDR3 sequence (DNA): TGTGCCAGCAGTATAGTCCCCCGGTACGAGCAGTACTTC. The encoded protein is CASSIVPRYEQYF.

This sequence joins TRBV7-8 and TRBJ2-5; D gene unclear. The J call could be wrong; TRBJ2-7 is a better fit for the DNA end. Germline V gene sequence: CDR1 SGHVS, CDR2 FQNEAQ. This CDR3 has 11 amino acids. As DNA, the CDR3 is TGTGCCAGCAGCCCCTTCTACGAGCAGTACTTC. This translates into CASSPFYEQYF.

V usage is TRBV6-4 and J usage is TRBJ2-5; a possible D gene is TRBD1 (7 bases). The CDR3 length is 15 residues. V was pared by 5 bases and J by 5 bases, with 18 bases between. Looked up from germline, CDR1 is MRHNA and CDR2 is SNTAGT. The CDR3 bases are TGTGCCAGCAGTCCCACTCCGGAGGGGGCCGAGACCCAGTACTTC. Translated: CASSPTPEGAETQYF.

This chain uses TRBV5-6 with TRBJ2-2; D possibly corresponds to TRBD1 (5 bases). Per the germline V gene, CDR1 is SGHDT and CDR2 is YYEEEE. The V and J ends lost 10 bases and 1 base respectively, with 11 bases between them. The CDR3 runs to 13 residues. The CDR3 protein is CACRQGNTGELFF. The DNA for the CDR3 is TGTGCCTGTCGCCAGGGGAACACCGGGGAGCTGTTTTTT.

The chain has TRBV10-3 and TRBJ2-7; no clear D. V gave up 8 bases and J gave up 3 bases, with 8 bases separating them. The length of the CDR3 is 11 residues. Germline V gene data show CDR1 as ENHRY and CDR2 as SYGVKD. CDR3: CAILSNYEQYF. CDR3 bases: TGTGCCATCCTGAGTAACTACGAGCAGTACTTC.

V gene TRBV19 combines with J gene TRBJ1-5, with D unresolved. The germline CDR1 and CDR2 sequences are LNHDA and SQIVND (reference sequence). V was trimmed by 4 bases and J by 0 bases, leaving 10 bases between them. This CDR3 is 15 amino acids long. CDR3 in amino acids: CASSTGLYSNQPQHF. The DNA of the CDR3 is TGTGCCAGTAGTACCGGACTATATAGCAATCAGCCCCAGCATTTT. The variable domain in full, with the rest retrieved from reference TRBV19 and TRBJ1-5, is DGGITQSPKYLFRKEGQNVTLSCEQNLNHDAMYWYRQDPGQGLRLIYYSQIVNDFQKGDIAEGYSVSREKKESFPLTVTSAQKNPTAFYLCASSTGLYSNQPQHFGDGTRLSIL.

The chain carries TRBV19 and TRBJ2-4; D might be TRBD2 (6 bases). The CDR3 contains 15 residues. The germline V and J ends were trimmed by 6 bases and 1 base, with 13 bases remaining between them. Germline V gene data show CDR1 as LNHDA and CDR2 as SQIVND (reference sequence). The CDR3 loop reads CASSESGGAKNIQYF. The CDR3 bases are TGTGCCAGTAGCGAGAGTGGGGGGGCCAAAAACATTCAGTACTTC.

This chain joins TRBV19 and TRBJ1-2; 8 bases map to TRBD1. Unmatched junction bases numbered 9, after V lost 1 base and J lost 5 bases. Looked up from germline, CDR1 is LNHDA and CDR2 is SQIVND (reference sequence). The CDR3 runs to 16 residues. The CDR3 DNA reads TGTGCCAGTAGTATAGGGAGGGGACAGGCATTTTATGGCTACACCTTC. This gives the protein CASSIGRGQAFYGYTF.

This rearrangement joins TRBV18 to TRBJ2-4; TRBD2 matches 14 bases. Looked up from germline, CDR1 is KGHSH and CDR2 is LQKENI. The CDR3 has 17 amino acids. The V gene end was trimmed by 8 bases and the J gene end by 3 bases; junction bases not matched to a gene: 9. CDR3 protein: CASHGTSGSTYKNIQYF. CDR3 bases: TGTGCCAGCCATGGGACTAGCGGGAGTACCTACAAAAACATTCAGTACTTC.

V gene TRBV7-9 combines with J gene TRBJ2-7; 9 bases map to TRBD1. With 5 bases clipped from V and 6 bases from J, the junction kept 11 bases outside the gene matches. Germline-derived CDR1 and CDR2 are SEHNR and FQNEAQ (reference sequence). This CDR3 comprises 15 residues. The CDR3 protein is CASSASGTGGAEQYF. The CDR3, as DNA: TGTGCCAGCAGCGCCAGTGGTACAGGGGGCGCCGAGCAGTACTTC.

This clone was found once. The chain couples TRBV7-2 to TRBJ2-5; D is perhaps TRBD2 (6 bases). CDR3 length equals 14 residues. CDR1 SGHTA and CDR2 FQGNSA come from the germline V gene. Trimming took off 5 bases at V and 4 bases at J, with 14 bases between the two ends. Here the CDR3 DNA reads TGTGCCAGCAGCCGGGACTTTGGAGGAGAGACCCAGTACTTC. This gives the protein CASSRDFGGETQYF.

J is TRBJ1-2 and V is TRBV28; 8 bases are shared with TRBD1. CDR1 is MDHEN, CDR2 SYDVKM, per germline. CDR3 size: 14 residues. With 6 bases clipped from V and 8 bases from J, the junction kept 11 bases outside the gene matches. CDR3 loop: CASSLLGQGLGYTF. The CDR3 DNA reads as TGTGCCAGCAGCCTCCTCGGACAGGGTTTAGGCTACACCTTC.